These T cell receptor beta chains were read from a single sample in a study of regulatory T cells in long-lasting Graves disease. TCRdb re-called the multiplex PCR reads with MiXCR, one entry per CDR3 protein. This sample has around 420,000 distinct CDR3 sequences, with roughly 15% found just once. This specimen consisted of peripheral blood mononuclear cells (PBMCs), obtained at new diagnosis, from a patient treated with antithyroid drugs. Every receptor here comes from a female donor with Graves disease. Both conserved end residues are part of each CDR3. Fields, in order: clone size, J gene, V gene, D gene, CDR3 protein, CDR3 DNA. A D gene is named only where the DNA matches it firmly. Rows give clone size only sometimes, using once, few, many, or a class for an expanded clone.

clone size: NA
J gene: TRBJ2-5
V gene: TRBV20-1
D gene: NA
CDR3 protein: CSANTGAQSPQYF
CDR3 DNA: TGCAGTGCTAACACGGGAGCCCAGTCGCCCCAGTACTTC

clone size: many
J gene: TRBJ2-5
V gene: TRBV3-1
D gene: NA
CDR3 protein: CASSNPTRQVQETQYF
CDR3 DNA: TGTGCCAGCAGCAACCCCACAAGGCAAGTCCAAGAGACCCAGTACTTC

clone size: few
J gene: TRBJ2-5
V gene: TRBV6-2/TRBV6-3
D gene: NA
CDR3 protein: CASSYHRQDLGETQYF
CDR3 DNA: TGTGCCAGCAGTTACCATCGGCAGGACCTGGGGGAGACCCAGTACTTC

clone size: NA
J gene: TRBJ2-1
V gene: TRBV24-1
D gene: TRBD1
CDR3 protein: CATSDPGQDNNEQFF
CDR3 DNA: TGTGCCACCAGTGACCCGGGACAGGATAACAATGAGCAGTTCTTC

clone size: many
J gene: TRBJ1-6
V gene: TRBV13
D gene: NA
CDR3 protein: CASRPSGGSSYNSPLHF
CDR3 DNA: TGTGCCAGCAGGCCGAGTGGCGGAAGCTCCTATAATTCACCCCTCCACTTT

clone size: many
J gene: TRBJ1-1
V gene: TRBV12-3/TRBV12-4
D gene: NA
CDR3 protein: CASSLTGNTEAFF
CDR3 DNA: TGTGCCAGCAGTCTCACAGGGAACACTGAAGCTTTCTTT

clone size: many
J gene: TRBJ2-5
V gene: TRBV20-1
D gene: NA
CDR3 protein: CSASGLWETQYF
CDR3 DNA: TGCAGTGCTAGCGGGTTGTGGGAGACCCAGTACTTC

clone size: few
J gene: TRBJ2-3
V gene: TRBV24-1
D gene: TRBD2
CDR3 protein: CATSDLGLAGGRGTDTQYF
CDR3 DNA: TGTGCCACCAGTGATTTAGGACTAGCGGGGGGGCGGGGCACAGATACGCAGTATTTT

clone size: few
J gene: TRBJ2-2
V gene: TRBV4-3
D gene: NA
CDR3 protein: CASSLTPGELFF
CDR3 DNA: TGCGCCAGCAGCCTGACACCCGGGGAGCTGTTTTTT

clone size: many
J gene: TRBJ2-5
V gene: TRBV7-3
D gene: TRBD2
CDR3 protein: CASSKKRGAIYEETQYF
CDR3 DNA: TGTGCCAGCAGCAAGAAGCGGGGGGCCATCTACGAGGAGACCCAGTACTTC

clone size: many
J gene: TRBJ2-3
V gene: TRBV28
D gene: TRBD2
CDR3 protein: CASSSHSGGPSTDTQYF
CDR3 DNA: TGTGCCAGCAGTTCGCACAGCGGGGGCCCTAGCACAGATACGCAGTATTTT

clone size: many
J gene: TRBJ2-5
V gene: TRBV2
D gene: TRBD2
CDR3 protein: CASKVRTSGQETQYF
CDR3 DNA: TGTGCCAGCAAGGTGCGGACTAGCGGGCAAGAGACCCAGTACTTC

clone size: many
J gene: TRBJ1-1
V gene: TRBV12-3/TRBV12-4
D gene: NA
CDR3 protein: CASSPIPLEAFF
CDR3 DNA: TGTGCCAGCAGTCCCATCCCTTTGGAAGCTTTCTTT

clone size: many
J gene: TRBJ1-6
V gene: TRBV7-9
D gene: TRBD1
CDR3 protein: CASSPGGWDSPLHF
CDR3 DNA: TGTGCCAGCAGCCCAGGGGGTTGGGATTCACCCCTCCACTTT

clone size: NA
J gene: TRBJ2-7
V gene: TRBV10-3
D gene: TRBD1
CDR3 protein: CATHRDSPSEQYF
CDR3 DNA: TGTGCCACCCATCGGGACAGCCCCTCCGAGCAGTACTTC

clone size: NA
J gene: TRBJ2-1
V gene: TRBV10-3
D gene: NA
CDR3 protein: CAIRGTANNEQFF
CDR3 DNA: TGTGCCATCAGAGGGACTGCCAACAATGAGCAGTTCTTC